One sample yielded the 14 T cell receptor beta chains listed below, sequenced in a study of blood T cell repertoires in COVID-19. Sequencing was performed with immunoSEQ multiplex PCR; in TCRdb, only in-frame clones are kept and a portion is missing. The sample holds about 120,000 clones, around four fifths seen once. The sequencing sample was made of peripheral blood. The source of these receptors is a human donor in a cohort sampled during active COVID-19.

This rearrangement joins TRBV27 to TRBJ2-1; 8 bases align to TRBD1. Germline V gene data show CDR1 as MNHEY and CDR2 as SMNVEV (reference sequence). V lost 3 bases to trimming and J lost 2 bases; unmatched junction nucleotides: 6. CDR3 length equals 16 residues. The CDR3 is CASSLSQGDTYNEQFF. Here the CDR3 DNA reads TGTGCCAGCAGTTTGTCACAGGGGGACACCTACAATGAGCAGTTCTTC.

This clone appeared a few times. The rearrangement uses TRBV6-2 or TRBV6-3 and TRBJ2-1; tentatively, D is TRBD1 (5 bases). The CDR3 runs to 14 residues. V dropped 6 bases and J dropped 8 bases, with 17 bases sitting between them. The germline CDR1 and CDR2 sequences are MNHEY and SVGEGT. This chain's CDR3 is CASSHDLGHHEQFF. As DNA, the CDR3 is TGTGCCAGCAGCCACGATTTAGGACACCATGAGCAGTTCTTC.

A note on this clone: The same CDR3 can be traced to other DNA sequences in this sample. The V call is TRBV7-2, the J call TRBJ2-1; TRBD1 matches at 7 bases. The CDR3 runs to 15 residues. The germline V gene encodes CDR1 SGHTA and CDR2 FQGNSA. Losses at the gene ends were 1 base for V and 3 bases for J; bases not matched to a gene: 3. The CDR3, as DNA: TGTGCCAGCAGCTTAGGAGGGGGCCGCTACAATGAGCAGTTCTTC. As protein: CASSLGGGRYNEQFF.

This clone was counted a few times. The genes are TRBV4-1 and TRBJ2-7, with 7 bases aligning to TRBD2. The trim removed 1 base at V and 3 bases at J, leaving 9 bases unmatched. This CDR3 contains 16 residues. Germline loops: CDR1 MGHRA, CDR2 YSYEKL. CDR3 nucleotides: TGCGCCAGCAGCCAAGGGAGGGCCAGCGGGGACTACGAGCAGTACTTC. This codes for CASSQGRASGDYEQYF.

The chain joins TRBV6-5 to TRBJ2-1; 7 bases map to TRBD2. This CDR3 is 15 amino acids long. Germline values: CDR1 MNHEY, CDR2 SVGAGI. V lost 4 bases to trimming and J lost 3 bases; unmatched junction nucleotides: 6. CDR3 sequence: CASSSGLPGYNEQFF. CDR3 sequence (DNA): TGTGCCAGCAGTTCGGGACTACCAGGCTACAATGAGCAGTTCTTC.

The chain links TRBV10-3 to TRBJ2-7, with 13 bases identical to TRBD2. This CDR3 has 15 amino acids. From germline, CDR1 is ENHRY and CDR2 SYGVKD. V lost 6 bases to trimming and J lost 2 bases; unmatched junction nucleotides: 4. The CDR3 nucleotides read TGTGCCATCAGCGGGACTAGCGGGGCAGCCTACGAGCAGTACTTC. Protein sequence: CAISGTSGAAYEQYF.

This chain connects TRBV10-3 to TRBJ1-5; possibly TRBD1 for D (5 bases). Trimming took off 5 bases at V and 4 bases at J, with 15 bases between the two ends. There are 15 residues in the CDR3. From germline, CDR1 is ENHRY and CDR2 SYGVKD. The CDR3 bases are TGTGCCATCAGTAACACAAGGGAGGGGAATCAGCCCCAGCATTTT. Residues: CAISNTREGNQPQHF.

The chain combines TRBV10-3 with TRBJ1-2; no clear D. This CDR3 region has 11 residues. Germline lookup yields CDR1 ENHRY and CDR2 SYGVKD. With 5 bases removed from V and 3 bases from J, the gap between germline ends came to 4 bases. CDR3 region: CAISTYYGYTF. The CDR3 DNA reads as TGTGCCATCAGTACATACTATGGCTACACCTTC.

As regards this clone: Additional DNA sequences in this sample encode the identical CDR3. V and J are TRBV5-1 and TRBJ2-3; 11 bases fit TRBD2. The CDR3 sequence is 16 residues long. Germline V gene data show CDR1 as SGHRS and CDR2 as YFSETQ. The J segment lost 1 base and the V segment lost 0 bases, leaving 1 base of the junction unmatched. The CDR3 sequence: CASSLGLAGRTDTQYF. CDR3 coding DNA: TGCGCCAGCAGCTTGGGACTAGCGGGGCGCACAGATACGCAGTATTTT.

The chain joins TRBV5-1 to TRBJ2-2; TRBD1 might be the D (5 bases). The CDR3 runs to 14 residues. The V end was cut by 0 bases, the J end by 7 bases, with 10 bases between. Germline loops: CDR1 SGHRS, CDR2 YFSETQ. CDR3 bases: TGCGCCAGCAGCTTGGACAGGAACGTCGGGGAGCTGTTTTTT. It translates to CASSLDRNVGELFF.

The chain couples TRBV27 to TRBJ2-7, with 11 bases that match TRBD1. Germline V lookup: CDR1 MNHEY, CDR2 SMNVEV (reference sequence). The CDR3 is 16 residues long. Trimming at V came to 5 bases and at J to 2 bases, leaving 8 bases not matched to a gene. As DNA, the CDR3 is TGTGCCAGCAGTCCGAGTCCGGGACAGGGGGCCTACGAGCAGTACTTC. This gives the protein CASSPSPGQGAYEQYF.

The V and J genes are TRBV19 and TRBJ1-3; tentatively, D is TRBD1 (6 bases). Per the germline V gene, CDR1 is LNHDA and CDR2 is SQIVND (reference sequence). CDR3 length equals 14 residues. Trimming took off 6 bases at V and 7 bases at J, with 16 bases between the two ends. CDR3 nucleotide sequence: TGTGCCAGTAGCCAGACAGGCGGAAGTAACACCATATATTTT. This gives the protein CASSQTGGSNTIYF.

In DNA, the CDR3 is TGCGCCAGCAGCTTCAGGGCTAGCGGCACAGATACGCAGTATTTT. Translating it yields CASSFRASGTDTQYF. V usage is TRBV5-1 and J usage is TRBJ2-3, with D possibly being TRBD2 (6 bases). With 2 bases removed from V and 1 base from J, the gap between germline ends came to 11 bases. CDR3 length: 15 amino acids. Germline V CDR1 and CDR2: SGHRS, YFSETQ. Looking up the rest from reference TRBV5-1 and TRBJ2-3 gives the full variable domain: KAGVTQTPRYLIKTRGQQVTLSCSPISGHRSVSWYQQTPGQGLQFLFEYFSETQRNKGNFPGRFSGRQFSNSRSEMNVSTLELGDSALYLCASSFRASGTDTQYFGPGTRLTVL.

The chain joins TRBV6-5 to TRBJ2-5, with 8 positions matching TRBD2. This CDR3 contains 15 residues. J was trimmed by 2 bases and V by 7 bases; bases with no gene match: 9. From germline, CDR1 is MNHEY and CDR2 SVGAGI. The CDR3 bases are TGTGCCAGCACCCGTAGCGGGGTCGGACAAGAGACCCAGTACTTC. Protein product: CASTRSGVGQETQYF.